These 20 T cell receptor beta chains share one sample of origin, sequenced in a study of shared clonotypes between healthy human individuals. The assay was immunoSEQ multiplex PCR, and TCRdb's table has in-frame clones only and misses some. The table lists approximately 620,000 clones, more than 95% of them singletons. The sample taken for sequencing was naive CD4+ T cells sorted from blood. Subset: CD45RA+ positively selected. These receptors were taken from a woman in her twenties or thirties in good health.

This clone was observed once. This chain links TRBV19 with TRBJ1-1; possible D gene TRBD1, 5 bases. The CDR3 has 15 residues. V dropped 0 bases and J dropped 0 bases, with 8 bases sitting between them. Germline V gene sequence: CDR1 LNHDA, CDR2 SQIVND (reference sequence). CDR3 residues: CASSIDGQVNTEAFF. CDR3 nucleotides: TGTGCCAGTAGTATAGATGGACAAGTGAACACTGAAGCTTTCTTT.

The chain is built from TRBV5-4 and TRBJ2-7; possibly TRBD1 or TRBD2 for D (5 bases each). The ends were cut back, 0 bases at V and 4 bases at J, with 17 bases in the middle. The germline CDR1 and CDR2 sequences are SGHNT and YYREEE (reference sequence). This CDR3 spans 16 amino acids. The CDR3 DNA sequence: TGTGCCAGCAGCTTGGCCCCGGGACGGAACACGTACGAGCAGTACTTC. Its translation is CASSLAPGRNTYEQYF.

This chain links TRBV7-2 with TRBJ1-1; D unclear. The CDR3 totals 14 residues. Germline loops: CDR1 SGHTA, CDR2 FQGNSA. V was cut by 1 base and J by 7 bases, with 13 bases left in between. CDR3 DNA sequence: TGTGCCAGCAGCTTAGGCCCCAACAGCGATGAAGCTTTCTTT. As protein: CASSLGPNSDEAFF.

The chain couples TRBV9 to TRBJ2-5; D not resolved. The CDR3 consists of 14 residues. Per the germline V gene, CDR1 is SGDLS and CDR2 is YYNGEE. Trimming removed 4 bases from V and 5 bases from J, with 15 bases in between. CDR3 sequence (DNA): TGTGCCAGCAGCAAACGCCCAGACCTGGAGACCCAGTACTTC. Residues: CASSKRPDLETQYF.

The chain couples TRBV28 to TRBJ2-1, with TRBD2 matching 9 bases. This CDR3 comprises 14 residues. Germline V CDR1 and CDR2: MDHEN, SYDVKM. V dropped 3 bases and J dropped 5; count of bases not matched to a gene: 2. CDR3 protein: CASSFSGRNNEQFF. The CDR3 nucleotides are TGTGCCAGCAGTTTTAGCGGGAGAAACAATGAGCAGTTCTTC.

The table lists this clone with a count of one. The chain has TRBV28 and TRBJ2-7; TRBD2 matches 14 bases. The V and J ends lost 7 bases and 5 bases, in that order; junction bases with no gene match: 10. This CDR3 is 16 amino acids long. Germline V CDR1 and CDR2: MDHEN, SYDVKM. Here the CDR3 DNA reads TGTGCCAGCAATTCAGGACTAGCGGGAGGAATCGACGAGCAGTACTTC. Translation gives CASNSGLAGGIDEQYF. Together with reference TRBV28 and TRBJ2-7, the CDR3 gives the full variable domain: DVKVTQSSRYLVKRTGEKVFLECVQDMDHENMFWYRQDPGLGLRLIYFSYDVKMKEKGDIPEGYSVSREKKERFSLILESASTNQTSMYLCASNSGLAGGIDEQYFGPGTRLTVT.

The gene calls are TRBV29-1 and TRBJ2-3; TRBD2 matches at 11 bases. V dropped 3 bases and J dropped 0; count of bases not matched to a gene: 5. The CDR3 has 16 amino acids. Germline V CDR1 and CDR2: SQVTM, ANQGSEA. CDR3 bases: TGCAGCGTTGACTGGCTAGCGGGAGGAAGCACAGATACGCAGTATTTT. It translates to CSVDWLAGGSTDTQYF.

The chain carries TRBV11-2 and TRBJ2-1; tentatively, D is TRBD1 or TRBD2 (5 bases each). Trimming took off 1 base at V and 5 bases at J, with 15 bases between the two ends. Germline-derived CDR1 and CDR2 are SGHAT and FQNNGV. The CDR3 has 16 residues. In nucleotides, the CDR3 is TGTGCCAGCAGCTTAGTTGGGGGAGAAGGGGACAATGAGCAGTTCTTC. Residues: CASSLVGGEGDNEQFF.

The V call is TRBV13, the J call TRBJ2-7; 9 bases line up with TRBD2. V was clipped by 5 bases and J by 6 bases; unmatched bases: 14. CDR1 is PRHDT, CDR2 FYEKMQ, per germline (reference sequence). The CDR3 sequence is 16 residues long. The CDR3 region has the DNA TGTGCCAGCAGCCGAGGAACCATAGCGGGAGCCGGCGAGCAGTACTTC. Translation: CASSRGTIAGAGEQYF.

This clone has a single count. The J gene is TRBJ2-7, the V gene TRBV6-5, with 8 positions matching TRBD1. The V gene end was trimmed by 2 bases and the J gene end by 3 bases; junction bases not matched to a gene: 3. The germline V gene encodes CDR1 MNHEY and CDR2 SVGAGI. The CDR3 totals 14 residues. The CDR3 spells CASSYADRGYEQYF. CDR3 DNA: TGTGCCAGCAGTTACGCAGACAGGGGCTACGAGCAGTACTTC.

A remark on this clone: Additional DNA sequences in this sample encode the identical CDR3. V and J are TRBV28 and TRBJ2-1; TRBD2 might be the D (5 bases). Trimming stripped 3 bases from V and 0 bases from J, with 9 bases between. This CDR3 comprises 15 residues. CDR1 is MDHEN, CDR2 SYDVKM, per germline. CDR3 residues: CASSLGGSSYNEQFF. In DNA form, the CDR3 reads TGTGCCAGCAGTTTGGGTGGGAGCTCCTACAATGAGCAGTTCTTC. The full variable domain, its missing parts supplied by reference TRBV28 and TRBJ2-1, is DVKVTQSSRYLVKRTGEKVFLECVQDMDHENMFWYRQDPGLGLRLIYFSYDVKMKEKGDIPEGYSVSREKKERFSLILESASTNQTSMYLCASSLGGSSYNEQFFGPGTRLTVL.

This chain links TRBV19 with TRBJ2-6, with D unresolved. The CDR3 is 16 residues long. Germline-derived CDR1 and CDR2 are LNHDA and SQIVND (reference sequence). V dropped 3 bases and J dropped 1 base, with 10 bases sitting between them. The CDR3 reads CASSIQVGSGANVLTF. CDR3 DNA: TGTGCCAGTAGTATCCAGGTTGGATCTGGGGCCAACGTCCTGACTTTC.

This chain joins TRBV5-8 and TRBJ2-3; TRBD1 matches at 9 bases. Per germline, CDR1 SGHTS and CDR2 YDEGEE. V was clipped by 5 bases and J by 3 bases; unmatched bases: 1. The CDR3 consists of 13 residues. CDR3 in DNA: TGTGCCAGCAGGGACAGGGGTACAGATACGCAGTATTTT. It is translated as CASRDRGTDTQYF.

This chain uses TRBV6-5 with TRBJ1-2, with D unclear. This CDR3 has 11 amino acids. V lost 0 bases, J lost 8 bases, and 4 bases lay in between. In germline, CDR1 is MNHEY, CDR2 SVGAGI. The CDR3 is CASSYSTGYTF. Here the CDR3 DNA reads TGTGCCAGCAGTTACTCAACAGGCTACACCTTC.

The J gene is TRBJ2-1, the V gene TRBV20-1; D unclear. Per germline, CDR1 DFQATT and CDR2 SNEGSKA (reference sequence). This CDR3 is 11 amino acids long. V dropped 2 bases and J dropped 7 bases, with 6 bases sitting between them. This CDR3 is CSARPGNEQFF. CDR3 DNA sequence: TGCAGTGCTAGACCCGGGAATGAGCAGTTCTTC.

The chain joins TRBV28 to TRBJ2-7; perhaps TRBD2 as D (6 bases). The CDR3 is made up of 14 amino acids. CDR1 is MDHEN, CDR2 SYDVKM, per germline. V lost 2 bases to trimming and J lost 5 bases, with 13 bases between them. CDR3 residues: CASSLEAGGNEQYF. The CDR3 DNA reads as TGTGCCAGCAGTTTAGAGGCAGGAGGGAACGAGCAGTACTTC. Full variable domain (rest looked up from reference TRBV28 and TRBJ2-7): DVKVTQSSRYLVKRTGEKVFLECVQDMDHENMFWYRQDPGLGLRLIYFSYDVKMKEKGDIPEGYSVSREKKERFSLILESASTNQTSMYLCASSLEAGGNEQYFGPGTRLTVT.

This CDR3 is CSVEMGTGVSYEQYF. The CDR3 coding sequence is TGCAGCGTTGAGATGGGGACAGGGGTCTCCTACGAGCAGTACTTC. This chain connects TRBV29-1 to TRBJ2-7; 10 bases agree with TRBD1. V was clipped by 3 bases and J by 0 bases; unmatched bases: 5. Germline CDR1 reads SQVTM; CDR2 reads ANQGSEA. CDR3 length equals 15 residues.

The chain carries TRBV6-1 and TRBJ2-5; 7 nucleotides agree with TRBD1. This CDR3 spans 15 amino acids. Looked up from germline, CDR1 is MNHNS and CDR2 is SASEGT. The V segment lost 1 base and the J segment 5 bases; nucleotides outside the gene matches: 7. The CDR3 nucleotides are TGTGCCAGCAGTGAAGTGGACAGGAGTTTCGAGACCCAGTACTTC. It yields the protein CASSEVDRSFETQYF.

This chain joins TRBV5-1 and TRBJ2-7; D remains unclear. This CDR3 comprises 14 residues. Trimming left V 3 bases short and J 3 bases short, with 13 bases between. The germline CDR1 and CDR2 sequences are SGHRS and YFSETQ. The DNA of the CDR3 is TGCGCCAGCAGCTCCGGCCCTTCTAGCTACGAGCAGTACTTC. The encoded protein is CASSSGPSSYEQYF.

Concerning this clone itself: Other DNA variants within this sample encode the same CDR3. This rearrangement joins TRBV19 to TRBJ1-5; D not certain. CDR1 and CDR2 (germline): LNHDA, SQIVND (reference sequence). Deletions cut 3 bases from V and 1 base from J, with 7 bases between. The CDR3 is made up of 14 amino acids. The CDR3 DNA is TGTGCCAGTAGTATTAAGGGAAGCAATCAGCCCCAGCATTTT. Amino acids: CASSIKGSNQPQHF.